This T cell receptor (beta chain) was recorded in a study of CD8+CD57+ T cells in acquired aplastic anemia. Findings of the study overall: For CD8+ Simpson's diversity, patients and controls showed no significant difference.

The CDR3 contains 13 residues. Germline CDR1 is MGHDK and CDR2 is SYGVNS. Trimming took off 8 bases at V and 4 bases at J, with 9 bases between the two ends. A remark on this clonotype: Its antigen remains unidentified.

Genomic DNA templated the TCR beta VDJ and CDR3 profiling. TCRdb reanalysed the reads using MiXCR and keeps one entry per CDR3 protein. The sample has 160,000 or so distinct CDR3 sequences; 45% to 55% are singletons. Patients picked for sequencing had shown CD8+CD57+ cell expansion detected by flow cytometry. No therapy was given to patients before blood sampling. The TCR sequence derives from a human donor with aplastic anemia. What was sequenced was sorted CD4+, CD8+, or CD8+CD57+ T cells (not recorded which) from PBMCs. The V call is TRBV25-1, the J call TRBJ1-6; no reliable D call. CDR3 DNA sequence: TGTGCCAGCCAAGATGATTATAATTCACCCCTCCACTTT. This gives the protein CASQDDYNSPLHF.